A single sample is the source of the 28 T cell receptor beta chains below, sequenced in a study of regulatory T cells in long-lasting Graves disease. Time point here: newly diagnosed GD, antithyroid drugs for less than 3 months. From RNA extracted from PBMCs, the TCR library was made. Sequencing libraries for TCR beta were prepared with iRepertoire HTBI primers and Arm-PCR of CDR3 regions. TCRdb fed the multiplex PCR reads into MiXCR, producing one record per CDR3 protein. Altogether fewer than 400,000 distinct CDR3 sequences are present, 18% being singletons, with the ten largest covering about 38%. The sample was peripheral blood mononuclear cells (PBMCs), taken at new diagnosis, from a patient treated with antithyroid drugs. The source is a female donor with Graves disease.

This clonotype was seen at least ten times. The chain joins TRBV10-3 to TRBJ2-7; 9 positions agree with TRBD1. V lost 6 bases to trimming and J lost 1 base; unmatched junction nucleotides: 7. This CDR3 is 15 amino acids long. The germline gives CDR1 ENHRY, CDR2 SYGVKD. In nucleotides, the CDR3 is TGTGCCATCAGCGATCCGGGACAGGGTTCCTACGAGCAGTACTTC. Its translation is CAISDPGQGSYEQYF.

This clonotype was observed a few times. CDR3 nucleotides: TGTGCCACCAGACCCTTAGCGGGAGGTTCAGAGACCCAGTACTTC. Amino acid sequence: CATRPLAGGSETQYF. The chain has TRBV27 and TRBJ2-5, with 10 bases that match TRBD2. The CDR3 extends over 15 amino acids. V trimming: 10 bases; J trimming: 4 bases; junction bases outside the gene matches: 12. CDR1 is MNHEY and CDR2 is SMNVEV in the germline V gene (reference sequence).

This clonotype occurred many times. The J gene is TRBJ2-5, the V gene TRBV7-9; D is ambiguous. Germline V gives CDR1 SEHNR, CDR2 FQNEAQ (reference sequence). This CDR3 region has 14 residues. V was clipped by 1 base and J by 0 bases, with 6 bases between them. The CDR3 nucleotides are TGTGCCAGCAGCTTAGGCAGATACCAAGAGACCCAGTACTTC. This gives the protein CASSLGRYQETQYF.

Turning to this clonotype: The CDR3 end shows no conserved phenylalanine or tryptophan, and so a read error is likely. V usage is TRBV12-3 or TRBV12-4 and J usage is TRBJ2-7, with a weak D call TRBD1 (6 bases). The CDR3 contains 13 residues. DNA for the CDR3: TGTGCCACCAGTGATAGAGGGGGCTACGAGCAGTACTAC. This gives the protein CATSDRGGYEQYY.

This clonotype was observed many times. This chain links TRBV20-1 with TRBJ2-7; 8 nucleotides agree with TRBD2. The CDR3 has 14 residues. Trimming cost V 4 bases and J 2 bases; bases outside gene matches: 7. Germline CDR1 DFQATT, CDR2 SNEGSKA (reference sequence). The CDR3 protein is CSATQLAVAYEQYF. The CDR3 DNA reads as TGCAGTGCTACACAACTAGCGGTTGCCTACGAGCAGTACTTC.

Turning to this clonotype: A far larger clone is only one base removed, so a read error is likely. The DNA is omitted, as the CDR3 cannot be located on it reliably, and the CDR3 follows TCRdb's listing. The V gene is TRBV12-3 or TRBV12-4, the J gene TRBJ2-1; the table's D call TRBD2 went unverified against the DNA. Both ends counted, the CDR3 spans 16 residues. The CDR3 protein is CASSFASGSVGYERYF.

This clonotype was observed many times. V gene TRBV11-3 combines with J gene TRBJ1-6, with D possibly TRBD1 on 6 matching bases. Trimming pared 0 bases from V and 9 bases from J, leaving 12 bases between. The CDR3 has 15 residues. The germline V gene has CDR1 SGHNT and CDR2 YENEEA. For the CDR3, the DNA is TGTGCCAGCAGCTTAGATCCCAGGGGCGCTTCACCCCTCCACTTT. This sequence encodes CASSLDPRGASPLHF.

The rearrangement uses TRBV28 and TRBJ1-2, with a tentative D call TRBD1 (6 bases). Germline-derived CDR1 and CDR2 are MDHEN and SYDVKM. The CDR3 is 14 residues long. The V gene lost 2 bases and the J gene lost 4 bases, with 11 bases spanning the gap. CDR3 sequence (DNA): TGTGCCAGCAGTTTAAAACAGGGCCCCTATGGCTACACCTTC. It translates to CASSLKQGPYGYTF.

Concerning this clonotype: A much larger clone lies a single base off, so this may be a read error. The V and J genes are TRBV14 and TRBJ1-2; D is ambiguous. V shed 4 bases and J shed 7 bases, with 16 bases lying between them. Germline CDR1 reads SGHDN; CDR2 reads FVKESK. This CDR3 is 14 amino acids long. In DNA, the CDR3 is TGTGCCAGCAGCCCCGTAGGCGACTTCTGTGGCTACACCTTC. Residues: CASSPVGDFCGYTF.

This clonotype has just a few counts. The rearrangement uses TRBV7-9 and TRBJ2-6; D remains unclear. Germline values: CDR1 SEHNR, CDR2 FQNEAQ (reference sequence). Trimming cost V 2 bases and J 2 bases, with 7 bases left between them. The CDR3 extends over 15 amino acids. This CDR3 is CASSLMVTGANVLTF. The CDR3 DNA reads TGTGCCAGCAGCTTAATGGTTACTGGGGCCAACGTCCTGACTTTC.

This clonotype has ten or more counts. V usage is TRBV12-3 or TRBV12-4 and J usage is TRBJ1-2, with a tentative D call TRBD1 (6 bases). CDR3 length: 14 amino acids. V was clipped by 1 base and J by 6 bases, with 12 bases between them. Here the CDR3 DNA reads TGTGCCAGCAGTTTAGTTACGGGGGCAAATGGCTACACCTTC. Protein sequence: CASSLVTGANGYTF.

The table lists this clonotype with many counts. The chain recombines TRBV28 with TRBJ2-1; 11 bases map to TRBD2. The CDR3 loop spans 15 amino acids. J lost 6 bases, V lost 5 bases, and 6 bases had no gene match. Germline V gene data show CDR1 as MDHEN and CDR2 as SYDVKM. In DNA form, the CDR3 reads TGTGCCAGCAGTCCCCTAGCGGGAGGCGGCAATGAGCAGTTCTTC. Its protein product is CASSPLAGGGNEQFF.

This clonotype showed up many times. The V and J genes are TRBV12-3 or TRBV12-4 and TRBJ2-3; D unclear. V lost 3 bases, J lost 4 bases, and 17 bases lay in between. This CDR3 is built from 16 residues. The CDR3 nucleotides are TGTGCCAGCAGTTTTGTCAACTTGGCAACGGCAGATACGCAGTATTTT. Amino acid sequence: CASSFVNLATADTQYF.

This clonotype has at least ten counts. The chain links TRBV7-9 to TRBJ2-7; D might be TRBD2 (6 bases). Germline loops: CDR1 SEHNR, CDR2 FQNEAQ (reference sequence). CDR3 length equals 13 residues. Trimming cost V 0 bases and J 7 bases, with 10 bases left between them. The CDR3 DNA sequence: TGTGCCAGCAGCTTAGCGCTTCGGGGGGAGCAGTACTTC. Its translation: CASSLALRGEQYF.

This clonotype was detected many times. V is TRBV5-1 and J is TRBJ1-4; the D gene is possibly TRBD1 (5 bases). V dropped 4 bases and J dropped 0 bases, with 13 bases sitting between them. The CDR3 has 16 amino acids. Germline lookup yields CDR1 SGHRS and CDR2 YFSETQ. CDR3 bases: TGCGCCAGCAGCGTGACAGTTACCTCAACTAATGAAAAACTGTTTTTT. Amino acids: CASSVTVTSTNEKLFF.

This clonotype has just a few counts. A much larger clone sits a single nucleotide away, making a read error possible. J is TRBJ1-6 and V is TRBV6-1; D not certain. This CDR3 spans 16 amino acids. The V gene's germline CDR1 is MNHNS and CDR2 SASEGT. The CDR3 sequence is CAGSERAPGRNSPLHF. The CDR3 DNA reads as TGTGCCGGCAGTGAAAGGGCCCCCGGAAGGAATTCACCCCTCCACTTT.

This clonotype has only a few counts. The chain is built from TRBV20-1 and TRBJ2-4; D might be TRBD1 (5 bases). V was pared by 0 bases and J by 5 bases, with 14 bases between. The CDR3 covers 15 residues. CDR1 is DFQATT and CDR2 is SNEGSKA in the germline V gene (reference sequence). The CDR3: CSARDSIWTQNIQYF. For the CDR3, the DNA is TGCAGTGCTAGAGATTCTATATGGACACAAAACATTCAGTACTTC.

This clonotype was detected many times. V usage is TRBV24-1 and J usage is TRBJ2-1; weak D call: TRBD1 (5 bases). CDR3 length equals 14 residues. Per the germline V gene, CDR1 is KGHDR and CDR2 is SFDVKD. V was clipped by 6 bases and J by 0 bases, with 8 bases between them. Here the CDR3 reads CATSNTGSYNEQFF. CDR3 DNA sequence: TGTGCCACCAGTAATACAGGCTCCTACAATGAGCAGTTCTTC.

The rearrangement joins TRBV5-1 to TRBJ2-3, with a possible D match to TRBD2 (5 bases). CDR1 is SGHRS, CDR2 YFSETQ, per germline. The V and J ends lost 0 bases and 5 bases respectively, with 16 bases between them. There are 16 residues in the CDR3. The CDR3 sequence: CASSLAVGSRKDTQYF. For the CDR3, the DNA is TGCGCCAGCAGCTTGGCCGTAGGGAGTCGAAAAGATACGCAGTATTTT.

The CDR3 loop reads CSAKLGQNYGYTF. The DNA of the CDR3 is TGCAGTGCTAAACTGGGACAGAACTATGGCTACACCTTC. The chain employs TRBV20-1 and TRBJ1-2; TRBD1 agrees at 7 bases. CDR3 length: 13 amino acids. Germline CDR1 reads DFQATT; CDR2 reads SNEGSKA (reference sequence). The ends lost 4 bases at V and 2 bases at J; junction bases unmatched: 4.

This clonotype was recorded many times. The V and J genes are TRBV20-1 and TRBJ1-5; D remains ambiguous. This CDR3 region has 12 residues. Trimming removed 3 bases from V and 3 bases from J, with 6 bases in between. Looked up from germline, CDR1 is DFQATT and CDR2 is SNEGSKA (reference sequence). CDR3 nucleotide sequence: TGCAGTGCTAGTCCGTCCAATCAGCCCCAGCATTTT. Protein product: CSASPSNQPQHF.

In its sample, this clonotype was seen many times. The chain recombines TRBV28 with TRBJ2-3; maybe TRBD1 (6 bases). Matching the DNA end better, TRBJ2-7 makes the J call doubtful. CDR1 and CDR2 from the germline V gene are MDHEN and SYDVKM. This CDR3 is built from 15 residues. The CDR3 loop is CASSFMGAQLDEQYF. DNA for the CDR3: TGTGCCAGCAGTTTTATGGGGGCCCAGTTGGACGAGCAGTACTTC.

Turning to this clonotype: A much more abundant neighbour one base away suggests this may be a read error. This chain joins TRBV28 and TRBJ1-6, with TRBD1 as a possible D gene (5 bases). The CDR3 is 15 residues long. The germline CDR1 and CDR2 sequences are MDHEN and SYDVKM. CDR3 nucleotide sequence: TGTGCCAGCAGCAAAACCGGGACTCGGAATTCACCCCTCCGCTTT. Translated: CASSKTGTRNSPLRF. The full variable domain, its missing parts supplied by reference TRBV28 and TRBJ1-6, is DVKVTQSSRYLVKRTGEKVFLECVQDMDHENMFWYRQDPGLGLRLIYFSYDVKMKEKGDIPEGYSVSREKKERFSLILESASTNQTSMYLCASSKTGTRNSPLRFGNGTRLTVT.

This clonotype was observed at least ten times. The J gene is TRBJ2-1, the V gene TRBV24-1, with D possibly matching TRBD1 (6 bases). The germline V gene has CDR1 KGHDR and CDR2 SFDVKD. There are 13 residues in the CDR3. The germline V and J ends were trimmed by 5 bases and 6 bases, with 10 bases remaining between them. In DNA form, the CDR3 reads TGTGCCACCAGTGCAGGGGTCGGCAATGAGCAGTTCTTC. It codes for CATSAGVGNEQFF.

This clonotype was seen at least ten times. This rearrangement joins TRBV15 to TRBJ1-2, with D hard to call. Germline values: CDR1 LNHNV, CDR2 YYDKDF (reference sequence). V gave up 1 base and J gave up 4 bases, with 7 bases separating them. The CDR3 has 13 residues. The CDR3 region is CATSRVPPYGYTF. In DNA, the CDR3 is TGTGCCACCAGCAGAGTCCCTCCCTATGGCTACACCTTC.

This clonotype was counted ten times or more. This chain links TRBV28 with TRBJ2-6; maybe TRBD1 (5 bases). Trimming cost V 3 bases and J 1 base, with 7 bases left between them. The germline V gene encodes CDR1 MDHEN and CDR2 SYDVKM. CDR3 length: 15 residues. CDR3 sequence reads: CASSLAGSGANVLTF. CDR3 nucleotides: TGTGCCAGCAGTTTGGCAGGGTCTGGGGCCAACGTCCTGACTTTC. The variable domain in full, completed from reference TRBV28 and TRBJ2-6, reads DVKVTQSSRYLVKRTGEKVFLECVQDMDHENMFWYRQDPGLGLRLIYFSYDVKMKEKGDIPEGYSVSREKKERFSLILESASTNQTSMYLCASSLAGSGANVLTFGAGSRLTVL.

The V and J genes are TRBV9 and TRBJ2-3; a possible D gene is TRBD1 (5 bases). Trimming cost V 1 base and J 1 base, with 13 bases left between them. Germline CDR1 is SGDLS and CDR2 is YYNGEE. The CDR3 runs 16 residues. Here the CDR3 DNA reads TGTGCCAGCAGCGTACTCTGGGGCCTCGGCACAGATACGCAGTATTTT. Encoded protein: CASSVLWGLGTDTQYF.

This clonotype was counted many times. The chain uses TRBV6-5 and TRBJ1-6; D is unresolved. Germline assignment: CDR1 MNHEY and CDR2 SVGAGI. V was cut by 2 bases and J by 4 bases, with 12 bases left in between. The CDR3 is 16 amino acids. For the CDR3, the DNA is TGTGCCAGCAGTTACACCCCCGAGGCGTATAATTCACCCCTCCACTTT. This encodes CASSYTPEAYNSPLHF.